A selection of T cell receptor beta chains follows, all from one sample in a study of immune cell composition in non-small cell lung cancer. The repertoire was sequenced with immunoSEQ multiplex PCR; TCRdb's copy has only in-frame clones and lacks some. The sample carries several thousand clones, about 66% recorded once. Sequencing was carried out using non-adjacent lung tissue. The receptors were gathered from a human donor with non-small cell lung cancer. Both conserved end residues are trimmed from each CDR3. A clone size is listed for some rows: how often the clone was seen (once, few, many), or a class if it is expanded.

size	J	V	CDR3
NA	TRBJ2-5	TRBV5-5	ASSPEGSGGAETQY
once	TRBJ2-7	TRBV2	ASSEYLAITYEQY
NA	TRBJ2-1	TRBV7-8	ASSPDGGRGNEQF
NA	TRBJ1-6	TRBV9	ASSKQVGDSPLH
large	TRBJ1-1	TRBV18	ASSLGQGNTEAF
NA	TRBJ2-2	TRBV5-3	ARSPVRTSRNTGELF
NA	TRBJ2-3	TRBV11-2	ASSSTGSDTQY
few	TRBJ1-2	TRBV10-3	AISEGRGSGYT
NA	TRBJ2-5	TRBV2	ASRSGIETQY
NA	TRBJ1-1	TRBV11-2	ASSPGGTEAF
NA	TRBJ1-5	TRBV6-6	ASSYAGNSQPQH
NA	TRBJ1-5	TRBV27	ASSLTGTGTQPQH
NA	TRBJ1-1	TRBV6-6	ASSYSEGPWTEAF
NA	TRBJ1-6	TRBV27	ASSLRQGNSPLH
NA	TRBJ1-5	TRBV6-4	ASSEQEGQPQH
few	TRBJ1-2	TRBV6-5	ASSYTGPDRVDGYT
NA	TRBJ1-2	TRBV5-1	ASSLDGGIGT
NA	TRBJ1-1	TRBV7-3	ASSLAAGVTEAF
NA	TRBJ1-2	TRBV30	AWEDSSYGYT
once	TRBJ1-2	TRBV4-3	ASSLGQGSGDGYT
NA	TRBJ2-1	TRBV7-9	ASSLVGSSGYNEQF
NA	TRBJ2-3	TRBV30	AWSGRWRDGATQY
NA	TRBJ2-2	TRBV7-9	ASSLGTGYAGELF
few	TRBJ2-1	TRBV4-2	ASSPEDSEQF
few	TRBJ1-2	TRBV7-9	ASSLGPDPGGYT
NA	TRBJ2-5	TRBV13	ASSLSILGQGQETQY
NA	TRBJ2-7	TRBV19	ASSIRQGRTMPYEQY
NA	TRBJ2-1	TRBV7-9	ASSLVGSSGYNEQF
NA	TRBJ2-3	TRBV10-3	AISESGQVGDTQY
NA	TRBJ2-5	TRBV6-1	ASSERGRETQY
few	TRBJ2-2	TRBV7-2	ASSAGVGYELF
NA	TRBJ2-3	TRBV10-3	AIRDNLGTDTQY
NA	TRBJ2-7	TRBV18	ASSPWPTGGYEQY
NA	TRBJ1-1	TRBV19	ASSIQGRGTEAF
NA	TRBJ1-1	TRBV5-4	ASSTGGTEAF
few	TRBJ1-1	TRBV4-1	ASSIRQNEAF
NA	TRBJ1-1	TRBV2	ASRPQGTGNTEAF
NA	TRBJ1-5	TRBV21-1	ASSKGGGSNQPQH
NA	TRBJ2-1	TRBV29-1	SVGRRSSYNEQF
NA	TRBJ2-7	TRBV27	ASGRAYEQY
NA	TRBJ2-5	TRBV29-1	SVEGRRGVETQY
NA	TRBJ2-7	TRBV5-1	ASRRRTEEFYEQY
NA	TRBJ2-7	TRBV5-1	ASSLDSGQPAYEQY
NA	TRBJ1-6	TRBV30	AWTQPTTLRGSPLH
NA	TRBJ1-4	TRBV10-2	ASSEKARRLF
NA	TRBJ1-2	TRBV6-5	ASSAGASYGYT
large	TRBJ1-2	TRBV9	ASSLTGTGTGYT